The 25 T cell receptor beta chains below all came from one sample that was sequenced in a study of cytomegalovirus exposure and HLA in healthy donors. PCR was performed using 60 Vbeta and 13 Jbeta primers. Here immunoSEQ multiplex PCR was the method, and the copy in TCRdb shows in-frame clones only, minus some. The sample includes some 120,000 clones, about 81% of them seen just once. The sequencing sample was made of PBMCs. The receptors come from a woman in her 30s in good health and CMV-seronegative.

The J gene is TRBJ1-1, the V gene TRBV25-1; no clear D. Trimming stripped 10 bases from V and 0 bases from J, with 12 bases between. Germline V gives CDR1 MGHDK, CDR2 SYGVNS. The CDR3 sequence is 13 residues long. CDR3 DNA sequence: TGTGCCACCTCCCAGGATTTGAACACTGAAGCTTTCTTT. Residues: CATSQDLNTEAFF.

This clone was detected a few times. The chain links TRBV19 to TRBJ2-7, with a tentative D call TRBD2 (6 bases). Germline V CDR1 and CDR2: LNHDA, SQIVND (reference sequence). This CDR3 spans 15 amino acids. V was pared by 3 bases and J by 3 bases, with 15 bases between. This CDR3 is CASSIGGTWRYEQYF. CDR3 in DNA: TGTGCCAGTAGTATTGGCGGGACGTGGCGCTACGAGCAGTACTTC.

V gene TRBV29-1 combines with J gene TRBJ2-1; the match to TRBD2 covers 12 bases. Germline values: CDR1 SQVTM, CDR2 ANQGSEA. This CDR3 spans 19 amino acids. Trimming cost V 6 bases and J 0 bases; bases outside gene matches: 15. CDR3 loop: CSVLSLAGGKLVSYNEQFF. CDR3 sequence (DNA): TGCAGCGTCCTCTCCCTAGCGGGAGGGAAGCTAGTCTCCTACAATGAGCAGTTCTTC.

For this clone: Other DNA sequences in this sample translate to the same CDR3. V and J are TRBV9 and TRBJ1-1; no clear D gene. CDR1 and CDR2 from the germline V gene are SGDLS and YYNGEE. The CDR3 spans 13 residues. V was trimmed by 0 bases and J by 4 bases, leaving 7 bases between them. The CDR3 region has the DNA TGTGCCAGCAGCGTAGGCGGTTCCACTGAAGCTTTCTTT. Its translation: CASSVGGSTEAFF.

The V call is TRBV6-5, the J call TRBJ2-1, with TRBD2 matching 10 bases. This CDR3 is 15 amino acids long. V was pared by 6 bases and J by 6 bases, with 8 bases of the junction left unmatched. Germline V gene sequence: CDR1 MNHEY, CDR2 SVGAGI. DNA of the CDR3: TGTGCCAGCAGGTTAGGGGCTAGCGGGAGCAATGAGCAGTTCTTC. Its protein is CASRLGASGSNEQFF.

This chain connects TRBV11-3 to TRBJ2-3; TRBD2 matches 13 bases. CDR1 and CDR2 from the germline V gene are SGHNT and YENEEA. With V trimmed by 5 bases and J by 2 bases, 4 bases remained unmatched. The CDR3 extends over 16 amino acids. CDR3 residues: CASSLGTSGTTDTQYF. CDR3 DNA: TGTGCCAGCAGCCTGGGGACTAGCGGGACCACAGATACGCAGTATTTT.

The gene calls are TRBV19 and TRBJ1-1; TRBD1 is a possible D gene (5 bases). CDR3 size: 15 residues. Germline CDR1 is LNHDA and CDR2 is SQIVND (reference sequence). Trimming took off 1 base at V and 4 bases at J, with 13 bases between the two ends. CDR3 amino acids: CASSIGGALGTEAFF. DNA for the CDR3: TGTGCCAGTAGTATAGGCGGGGCCCTGGGCACTGAAGCTTTCTTT.

The CDR3 DNA reads TGTGCCAGCAGCCAGTCGCAGGGATTGGAGCAGTTCTTC. Translation gives CASSQSQGLEQFF. V and J are TRBV7-3 and TRBJ2-1; possibly TRBD1 for D (5 bases). Germline V gene lookup returns CDR1 SGHTA and CDR2 FQGTGA. Deletions cut 5 bases from V and 10 bases from J, with 15 bases between. CDR3 length: 13 amino acids. Filled out from reference TRBV7-3 and TRBJ2-1, the complete variable domain reads GAGVSQTPSNKVTEKGKYVELRCDPISGHTALYWYRQSLGQGPEFLIYFQGTGAADDSGLPNDRFFAVRPEGSVSTLKIQRTERGDSAVYLCASSQSQGLEQFFGPGTRLTVL.

The CDR3 region is CASSVTGGSSGANVLTF. CDR3 in DNA: TGTGCCAGCAGCGTAACAGGGGGGTCCTCTGGGGCCAACGTCCTGACTTTC. V gene TRBV9 combines with J gene TRBJ2-6, with TRBD1 matching 8 bases. With V trimmed by 1 base and J by 0 bases, 3 bases remained unmatched. This CDR3 contains 17 residues. Germline CDR1 and CDR2: SGDLS and YYNGEE.

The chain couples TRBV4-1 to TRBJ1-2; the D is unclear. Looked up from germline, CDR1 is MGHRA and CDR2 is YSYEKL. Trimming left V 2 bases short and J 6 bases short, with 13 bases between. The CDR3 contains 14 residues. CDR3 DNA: TGCGCCAGCAGCCAACGGACGGAGGGAAATGGCTACACCTTC. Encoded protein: CASSQRTEGNGYTF.

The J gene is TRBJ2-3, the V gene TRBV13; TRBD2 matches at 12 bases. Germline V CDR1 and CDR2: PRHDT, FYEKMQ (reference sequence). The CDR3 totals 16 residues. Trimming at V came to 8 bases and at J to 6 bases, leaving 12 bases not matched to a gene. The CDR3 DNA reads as TGTGCCAGCTCACAACCGGCTAGCGGGGGGGGTGATACGCAGTATTTT. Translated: CASSQPASGGGDTQYF.

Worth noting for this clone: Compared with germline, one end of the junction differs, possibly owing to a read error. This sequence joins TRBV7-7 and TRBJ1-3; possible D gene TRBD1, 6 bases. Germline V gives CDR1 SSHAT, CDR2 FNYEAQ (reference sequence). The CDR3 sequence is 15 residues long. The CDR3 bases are TGTGCTAGCAGCGGATTGGACAGCACCCGAAACACCATATATTTT. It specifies CASSGLDSTRNTIYF.

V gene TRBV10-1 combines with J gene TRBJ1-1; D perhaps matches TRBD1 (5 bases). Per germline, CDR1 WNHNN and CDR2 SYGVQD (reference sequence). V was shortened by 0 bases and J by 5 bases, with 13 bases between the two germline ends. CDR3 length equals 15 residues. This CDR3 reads CASSESSGAQTEAFF. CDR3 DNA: TGCGCCAGCAGTGAGTCCAGCGGGGCACAGACTGAAGCTTTCTTT.

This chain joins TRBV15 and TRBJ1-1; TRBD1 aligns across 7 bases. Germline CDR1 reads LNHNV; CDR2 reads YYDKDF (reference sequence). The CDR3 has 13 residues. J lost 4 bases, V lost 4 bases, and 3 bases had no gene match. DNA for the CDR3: TGTGCCACCAGCACCTACAGGGGCACTGAAGCTTTCTTT. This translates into CATSTYRGTEAFF.

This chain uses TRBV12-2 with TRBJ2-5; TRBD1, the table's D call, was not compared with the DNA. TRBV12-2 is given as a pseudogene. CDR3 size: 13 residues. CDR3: CASRLGAKETQYF. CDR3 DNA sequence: TGTGCAAGTCGCCTAGGGGCCAAAGAGACCCAGTACTTC.

The CDR3, as DNA: TGCGCCAGCAGCCCCCTAGCGGTCGATGGTTACGAGCAGTACTTC. Its protein product is CASSPLAVDGYEQYF. This chain joins TRBV4-1 and TRBJ2-7; 7 positions match TRBD2. The J segment lost 4 bases and the V segment lost 4 bases, leaving 10 bases of the junction unmatched. The V gene's germline CDR1 is MGHRA and CDR2 YSYEKL. The CDR3 contains 15 residues.

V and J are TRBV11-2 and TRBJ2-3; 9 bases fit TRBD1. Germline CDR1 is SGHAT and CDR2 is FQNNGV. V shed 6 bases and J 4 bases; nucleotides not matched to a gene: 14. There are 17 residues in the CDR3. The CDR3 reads CASRYRGTGYRADTQYF. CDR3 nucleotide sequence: TGTGCCAGCAGATACCGCGGGACAGGGTATCGCGCAGATACGCAGTATTTT.

The CDR3: CASSQGSVTLRYGYTF. In nucleotides, the CDR3 is TGCGCCAGCAGCCAAGGGTCGGTCACCCTCAGGTATGGCTACACCTTC. This chain connects TRBV4-1 to TRBJ1-2; D gene ambiguous. Germline values: CDR1 MGHRA, CDR2 YSYEKL. V lost 1 base and J 5 bases, leaving 17 bases between the germline ends. The CDR3 has 16 amino acids.

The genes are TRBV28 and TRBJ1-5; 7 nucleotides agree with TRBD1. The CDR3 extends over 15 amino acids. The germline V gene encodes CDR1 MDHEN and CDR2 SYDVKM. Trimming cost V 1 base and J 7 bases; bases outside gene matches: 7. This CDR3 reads CASSLLAGGWQPQHF. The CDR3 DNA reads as TGTGCCAGCAGTTTATTAGCAGGGGGGTGGCAGCCCCAGCATTTT.

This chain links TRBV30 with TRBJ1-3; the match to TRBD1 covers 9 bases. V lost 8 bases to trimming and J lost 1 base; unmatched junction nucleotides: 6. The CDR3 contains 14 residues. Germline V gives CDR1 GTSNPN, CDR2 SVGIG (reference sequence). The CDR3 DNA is TGTGCCCGCCAGACAGGGGGGTCTGGAAACACCATATATTTT. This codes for CARQTGGSGNTIYF.

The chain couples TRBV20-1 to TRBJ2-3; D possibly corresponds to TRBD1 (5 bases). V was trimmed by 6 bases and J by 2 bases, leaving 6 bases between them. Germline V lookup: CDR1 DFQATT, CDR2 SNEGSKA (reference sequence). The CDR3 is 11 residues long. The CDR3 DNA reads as TGCAGTGCCAGGGTCACAGATACGCAGTATTTT. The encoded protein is CSARVTDTQYF.

DNA of the CDR3: TGTGCCAGTAGTTCCTTAGGGACAGGGACCCACGAGCAGTACTTC. Translating gives CASSSLGTGTHEQYF. V gene TRBV19 combines with J gene TRBJ2-7, with TRBD1 matching over 9 bases. The CDR3 is 15 amino acids. After removal of 5 bases from V and 5 bases from J, the junction contained 10 bases not matched to a gene. CDR1 is LNHDA and CDR2 is SQIVND in the germline V gene (reference sequence).

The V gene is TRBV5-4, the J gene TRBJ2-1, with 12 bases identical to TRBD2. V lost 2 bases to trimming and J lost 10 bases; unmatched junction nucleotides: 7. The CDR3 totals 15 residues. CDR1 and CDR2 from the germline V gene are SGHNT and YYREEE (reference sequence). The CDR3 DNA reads TGTGCCAGCAGCTTTCGGCTAGCGGGGGGGGACGAGCAGTTCTTC. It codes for CASSFRLAGGDEQFF.

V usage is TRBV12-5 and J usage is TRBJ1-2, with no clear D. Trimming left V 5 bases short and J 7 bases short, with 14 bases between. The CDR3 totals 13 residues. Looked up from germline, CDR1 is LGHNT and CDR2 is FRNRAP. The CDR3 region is CASGPSGSAGYTF. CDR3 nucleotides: TGTGCTAGTGGTCCATCAGGCAGTGCTGGCTACACCTTC.

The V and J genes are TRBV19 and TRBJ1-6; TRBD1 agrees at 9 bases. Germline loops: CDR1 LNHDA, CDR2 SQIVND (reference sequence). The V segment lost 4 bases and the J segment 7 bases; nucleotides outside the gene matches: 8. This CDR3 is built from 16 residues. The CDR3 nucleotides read TGTGCCAGTAGTAACGGACAGGGGTTAAGAAATTCACCCCTCCACTTT. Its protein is CASSNGQGLRNSPLHF.